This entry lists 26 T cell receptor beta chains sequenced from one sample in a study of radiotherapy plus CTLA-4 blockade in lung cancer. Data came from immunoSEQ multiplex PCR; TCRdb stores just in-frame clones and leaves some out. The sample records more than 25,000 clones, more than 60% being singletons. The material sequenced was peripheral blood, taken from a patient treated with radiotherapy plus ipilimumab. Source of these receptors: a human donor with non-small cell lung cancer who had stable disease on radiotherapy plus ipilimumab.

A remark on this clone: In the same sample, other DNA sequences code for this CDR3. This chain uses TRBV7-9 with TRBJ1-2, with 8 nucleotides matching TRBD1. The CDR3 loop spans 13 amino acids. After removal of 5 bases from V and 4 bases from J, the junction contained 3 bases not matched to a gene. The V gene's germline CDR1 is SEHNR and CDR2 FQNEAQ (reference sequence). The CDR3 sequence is CASSPGTGYGYTF. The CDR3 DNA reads TGTGCCAGCAGCCCCGGGACAGGCTATGGCTACACCTTC.

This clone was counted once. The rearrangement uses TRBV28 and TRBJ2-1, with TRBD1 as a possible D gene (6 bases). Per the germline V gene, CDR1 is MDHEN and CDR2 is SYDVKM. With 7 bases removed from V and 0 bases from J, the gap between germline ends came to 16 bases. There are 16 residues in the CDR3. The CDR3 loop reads CASNPTGEGSYNEQFF. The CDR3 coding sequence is TGTGCCAGCAATCCGACAGGAGAAGGCTCCTACAATGAGCAGTTCTTC.

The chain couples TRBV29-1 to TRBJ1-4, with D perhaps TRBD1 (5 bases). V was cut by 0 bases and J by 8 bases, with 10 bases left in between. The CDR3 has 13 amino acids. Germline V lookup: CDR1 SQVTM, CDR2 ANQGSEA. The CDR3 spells CSVEDRGFEKLFF. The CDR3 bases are TGCAGCGTTGAAGACCGGGGCTTCGAAAAACTGTTTTTT.

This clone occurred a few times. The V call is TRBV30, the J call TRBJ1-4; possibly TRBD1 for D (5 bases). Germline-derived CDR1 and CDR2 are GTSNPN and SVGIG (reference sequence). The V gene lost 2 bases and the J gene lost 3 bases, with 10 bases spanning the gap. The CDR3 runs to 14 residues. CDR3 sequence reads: CAWSRQGANEKLFF. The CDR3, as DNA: TGTGCCTGGAGTCGTCAGGGAGCTAATGAAAAACTGTTTTTT.

The CDR3 nucleotides read TGTGCCAGCAAAGCCCCTTTCGGCACAGATACGCAGTATTTT. It translates to CASKAPFGTDTQYF. The rearrangement joins TRBV6-5 to TRBJ2-3; no clear D gene. V dropped 7 bases and J dropped 1 base, with 12 bases sitting between them. CDR3 size: 14 residues. CDR1 is MNHEY and CDR2 is SVGAGI in the germline V gene.

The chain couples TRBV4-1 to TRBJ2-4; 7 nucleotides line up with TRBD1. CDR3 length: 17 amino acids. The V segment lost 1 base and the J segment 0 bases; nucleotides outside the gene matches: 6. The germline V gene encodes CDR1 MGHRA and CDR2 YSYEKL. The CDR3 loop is CASSQVGAGGAKNIQYF. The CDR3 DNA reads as TGCGCCAGCAGCCAAGTTGGGGCAGGGGGAGCCAAAAACATTCAGTACTTC.

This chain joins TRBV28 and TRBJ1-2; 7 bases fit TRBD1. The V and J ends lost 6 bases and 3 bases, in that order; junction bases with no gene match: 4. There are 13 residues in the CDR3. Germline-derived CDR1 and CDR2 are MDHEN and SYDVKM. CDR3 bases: TGTGCCAGCAGGGACACAGGGGACTATGGCTACACCTTC. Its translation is CASRDTGDYGYTF.

CDR3: CASGDLYNEQFF. As DNA, the CDR3 is TGTGCCTCAGGGGATCTCTACAATGAGCAGTTCTTC. The chain carries TRBV28 and TRBJ2-1; TRBD1 might be the D (6 bases). The CDR3 contains 12 residues. Trimming took 11 bases from V and 3 from J, leaving 11 bases between them. Germline CDR1 and CDR2: MDHEN and SYDVKM.

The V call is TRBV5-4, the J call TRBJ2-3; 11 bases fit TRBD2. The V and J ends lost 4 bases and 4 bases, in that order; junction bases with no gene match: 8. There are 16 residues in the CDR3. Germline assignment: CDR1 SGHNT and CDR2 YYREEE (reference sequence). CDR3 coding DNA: TGTGCCAGCAGCCTTTCCTGGACTAGCGGGTCAGATACGCAGTATTTT. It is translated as CASSLSWTSGSDTQYF.

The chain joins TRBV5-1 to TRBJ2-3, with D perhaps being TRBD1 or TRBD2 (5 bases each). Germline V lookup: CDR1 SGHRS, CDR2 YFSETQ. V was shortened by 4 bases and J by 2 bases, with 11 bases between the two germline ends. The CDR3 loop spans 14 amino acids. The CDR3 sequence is CASSNTGTTDTQYF. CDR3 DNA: TGCGCCAGCAGCAACACCGGGACCACAGATACGCAGTATTTT.

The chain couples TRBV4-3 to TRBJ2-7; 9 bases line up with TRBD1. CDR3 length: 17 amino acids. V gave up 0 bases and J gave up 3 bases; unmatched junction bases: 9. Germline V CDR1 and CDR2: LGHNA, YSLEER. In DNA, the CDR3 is TGCGCCAGCAGCCAAGAGTCGGACAGGGGCATCGGCTACGAGCAGTACTTC. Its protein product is CASSQESDRGIGYEQYF.

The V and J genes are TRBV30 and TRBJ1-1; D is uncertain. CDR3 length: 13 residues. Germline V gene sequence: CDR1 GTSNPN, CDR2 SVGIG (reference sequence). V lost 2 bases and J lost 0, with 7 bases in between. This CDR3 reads CAWSNSLNTEAFF. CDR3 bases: TGTGCCTGGAGTAACAGCCTGAACACTGAAGCTTTCTTT.

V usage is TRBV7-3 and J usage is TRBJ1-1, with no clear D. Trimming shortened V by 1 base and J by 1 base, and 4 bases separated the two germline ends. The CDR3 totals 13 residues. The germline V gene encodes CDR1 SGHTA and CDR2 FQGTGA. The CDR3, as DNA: TGTGCCAGCAGCTTAAGAGGGAACACTGAAGCTTTCTTT. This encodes CASSLRGNTEAFF.

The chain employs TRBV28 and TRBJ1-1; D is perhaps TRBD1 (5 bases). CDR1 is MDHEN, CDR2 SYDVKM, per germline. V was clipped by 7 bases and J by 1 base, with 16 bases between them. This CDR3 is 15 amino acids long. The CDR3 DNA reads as TGTGCCAGCAATCTTGGGGTTGGGGCGAACACTGAAGCTTTCTTT. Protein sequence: CASNLGVGANTEAFF.

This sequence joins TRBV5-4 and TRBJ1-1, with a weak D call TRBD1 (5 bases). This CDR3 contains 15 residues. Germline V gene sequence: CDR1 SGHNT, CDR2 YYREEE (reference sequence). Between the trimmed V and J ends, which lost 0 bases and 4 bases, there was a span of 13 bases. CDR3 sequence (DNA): TGTGCCAGCAGCTTGGGAGGGACCGGGAGCACTGAAGCTTTCTTT. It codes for CASSLGGTGSTEAFF.

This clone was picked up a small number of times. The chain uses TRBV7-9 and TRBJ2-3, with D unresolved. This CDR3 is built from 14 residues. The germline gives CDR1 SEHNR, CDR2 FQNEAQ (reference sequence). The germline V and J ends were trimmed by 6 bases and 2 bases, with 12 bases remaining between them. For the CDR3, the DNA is TGTGCCAGCAGTACAGACGGATTCACAGATACGCAGTATTTT. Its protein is CASSTDGFTDTQYF.

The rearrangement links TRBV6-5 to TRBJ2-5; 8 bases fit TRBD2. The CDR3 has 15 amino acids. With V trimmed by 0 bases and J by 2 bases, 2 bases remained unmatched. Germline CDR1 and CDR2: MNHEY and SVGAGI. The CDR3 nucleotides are TGTGCCAGCAGTTACTCCCCTAGCGGGCAAGAGACCCAGTACTTC. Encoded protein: CASSYSPSGQETQYF.

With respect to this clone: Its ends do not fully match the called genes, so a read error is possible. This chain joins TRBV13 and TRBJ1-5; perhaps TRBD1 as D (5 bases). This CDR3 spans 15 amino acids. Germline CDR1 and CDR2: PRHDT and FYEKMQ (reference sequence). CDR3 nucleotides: TGTGCCGGCAGCGCAGGGAGGCAGAACAATCAGCCCCAGCATTTT. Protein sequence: CAGSAGRQNNQPQHF.

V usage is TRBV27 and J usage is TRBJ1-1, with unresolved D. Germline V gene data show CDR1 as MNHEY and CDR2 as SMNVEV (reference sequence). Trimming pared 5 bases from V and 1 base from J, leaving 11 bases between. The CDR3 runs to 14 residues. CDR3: CASSHPGPNTEAFF. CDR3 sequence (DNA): TGTGCCAGCAGTCACCCCGGCCCGAACACTGAAGCTTTCTTT.

The CDR3, as DNA: TGTGCCAGCAGTCGACAGCAAACTAATGAAAAACTGTTTTTT. It codes for CASSRQQTNEKLFF. The chain has TRBV6-6 and TRBJ1-4; TRBD1 might be the D (5 bases). V was shortened by 5 bases and J by 1 base, with 8 bases between the two germline ends. In germline, CDR1 is MNHNY, CDR2 SVGAGI (reference sequence). The CDR3 covers 14 residues.

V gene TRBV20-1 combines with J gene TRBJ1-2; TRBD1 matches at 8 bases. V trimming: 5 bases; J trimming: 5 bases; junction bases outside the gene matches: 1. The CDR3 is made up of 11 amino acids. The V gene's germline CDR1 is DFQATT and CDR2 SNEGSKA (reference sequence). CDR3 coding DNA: TGCAGTGCTGGACAGGGATATGGCTACACCTTC. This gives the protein CSAGQGYGYTF.

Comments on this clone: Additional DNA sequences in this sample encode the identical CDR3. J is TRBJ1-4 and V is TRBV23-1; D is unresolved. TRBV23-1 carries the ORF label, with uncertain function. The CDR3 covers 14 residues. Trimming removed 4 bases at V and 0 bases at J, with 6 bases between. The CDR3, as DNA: TGCGCCAGCAGTCCGACGGCAACTAATGAAAAACTGTTTTTT. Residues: CASSPTATNEKLFF.

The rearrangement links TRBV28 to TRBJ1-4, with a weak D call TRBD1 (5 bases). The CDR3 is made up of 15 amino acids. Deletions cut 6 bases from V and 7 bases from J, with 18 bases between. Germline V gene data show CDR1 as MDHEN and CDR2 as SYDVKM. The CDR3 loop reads CASSGQGLTREKLFF. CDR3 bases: TGTGCCAGCAGCGGTCAGGGTCTAACGCGTGAAAAACTGTTTTTT.

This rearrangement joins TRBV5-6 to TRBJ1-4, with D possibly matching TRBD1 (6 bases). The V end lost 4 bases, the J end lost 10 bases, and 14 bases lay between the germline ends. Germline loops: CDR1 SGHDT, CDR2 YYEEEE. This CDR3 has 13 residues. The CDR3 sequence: CASSTDRGGKLFF. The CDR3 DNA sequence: TGTGCCAGCAGCACGGACAGAGGGGGAAAACTGTTTTTT.

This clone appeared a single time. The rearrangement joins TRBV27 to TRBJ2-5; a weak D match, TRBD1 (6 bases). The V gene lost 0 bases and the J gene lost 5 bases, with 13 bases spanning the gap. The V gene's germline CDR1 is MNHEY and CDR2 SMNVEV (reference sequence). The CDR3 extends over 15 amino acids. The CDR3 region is CASSLSEGGRETQYF. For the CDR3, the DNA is TGTGCCAGCAGTTTATCAGAAGGGGGAAGGGAGACCCAGTACTTC.

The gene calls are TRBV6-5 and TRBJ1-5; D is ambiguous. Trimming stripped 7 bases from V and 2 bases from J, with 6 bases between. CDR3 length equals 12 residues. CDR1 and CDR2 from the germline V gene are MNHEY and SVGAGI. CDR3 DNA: TGTGCCAGCAACTCGGGCAATCAGCCCCAGCATTTT. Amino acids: CASNSGNQPQHF.